These 18 T cell receptor beta chains share one sample of origin, sequenced in a study of Tregs in tolerant kidney transplant recipients. Method: immunoSEQ multiplex PCR; TCRdb's copy keeps in-frame clones and lacks some. The listing records approximately 50,000 clones. The sample here was CD4+ T cells from blood, taken before the transplant. The receptors here all came from a human donor who received a combined kidney and bone marrow transplant.

As for this clone: The observed sequence ends 3 residues before the CDR3 terminus, with the missing tail filled in from the germline J gene. The rearrangement links TRBV6-1 to TRBJ2-3; D is perhaps TRBD2 (6 bases). Deletions cut 4 bases from V and 4 bases from J, with 18 bases between. Per the germline V gene, CDR1 is MNHNS and CDR2 is SASEGT. The CDR3 has 16 residues. Partial CDR3 DNA: TGTGCCAGCAGTGCACCGGGACTTACGCCCTCAGATACG. Protein sequence: CASSAPGLTPSDT. The full CDR3 sequence reads CASSAPGLTPSDTQYF.

Remarks on this clone: The read terminates 3 residues before the CDR3 end, so the remaining end is supplied by the germline J gene. The chain links TRBV7-2 to TRBJ2-5, with D unresolved. CDR1 and CDR2 from the germline V gene are SGHTA and FQGNSA. This CDR3 comprises 13 residues. With 5 bases removed from V and 4 bases from J, the gap between germline ends came to 11 bases. CDR3 in amino acids: CASSLLLGETQYF. The covered CDR3 bases are TGTGCCAGCAGCCTACTACTGGGAGAGACC.

On this clone: From the germline J gene comes the end of the CDR3, since the read stops 3 residues before it. This chain connects TRBV5-6 to TRBJ2-3, with a tentative D call TRBD2 (6 bases). This CDR3 spans 14 amino acids. Germline V gene sequence: CDR1 SGHDT, CDR2 YYEEEE. Trimming took 4 bases from V and 6 from J, leaving 15 bases between them. CDR3 in amino acids: CASSTAGYGDTQYF. CDR3 DNA, as far as it was read: TGTGCCAGCAGCACGGCGGGGTATGGGGATACG.

Worth noting for this clone: The read terminates 3 residues ahead of where the CDR3 ends, so the germline J gene completes it. The chain joins TRBV30 to TRBJ2-7; tentative D call: TRBD1 (5 bases). The CDR3 is 12 amino acids. The V end lost 8 bases, the J end lost 4 bases, and 15 bases lay between the germline ends. Germline V CDR1 and CDR2: GTSNPN, SVGIG (reference sequence). CDR3 amino acids: CAQRGSSYEQYF. The CDR3 DNA, read in part, is TGTGCCCAAAGGGGCTCTAGTTACGAG.

On this clone itself: The read terminates 3 residues ahead of where the CDR3 ends, so the germline J gene completes it. The genes are TRBV20-1 and TRBJ1-5; D is unclear. Germline CDR1 is DFQATT and CDR2 is SNEGSKA (reference sequence). Trimming shortened V by 3 bases and J by 4 bases, and 22 bases separated the two germline ends. There are 17 residues in the CDR3. Partial CDR3 DNA: TGCAGTGCTAGGCTCACCGTAGGGCAAAAATTTAATCAGCCC. Amino acids: CSARLTVGQKFNQP. The full CDR3 protein is CSARLTVGQKFNQPQHF.

A remark on this clone: The read terminates 3 residues ahead of where the CDR3 ends, so the germline J gene completes it. V usage is TRBV6-2 or TRBV6-3 and J usage is TRBJ2-5, with 9 bases matching TRBD1. The V segment lost 5 bases and the J segment 5 bases; nucleotides outside the gene matches: 6. CDR3 size: 14 residues. Germline V gives CDR1 MNHEY, CDR2 SVGEGT. The CDR3 is CASSQDRGKETQYF. The DNA read from the CDR3 is TGTGCCAGCAGTCAGGACAGGGGTAAGGAGACC.

In the case of this clone: The read is 3 residues too short to cover the CDR3 end, so that end is filled in from the germline J gene. V usage is TRBV7-2 and J usage is TRBJ2-3; TRBD1 aligns across 7 bases. The CDR3 totals 14 residues. V dropped 1 base and J dropped 4; count of bases not matched to a gene: 2. The germline V gene has CDR1 SGHTA and CDR2 FQGNSA. The part of the CDR3 DNA that was read is TGTGCCAGCAGCTTAGTCCAGGGGGCAGATACG. This codes for CASSLVQGADT. The full CDR3 protein is CASSLVQGADTQYF.

On this clone: The CDR3 end lies 3 residues beyond the end of the read and is filled in from the germline J gene. V usage is TRBV7-2 and J usage is TRBJ1-5; D is unclear. CDR3 size: 12 residues. V gave up 3 bases and J gave up 4 bases, with 4 bases separating them. Germline assignment: CDR1 SGHTA and CDR2 FQGNSA. The sequenced part of the CDR3 DNA is TGTGCCAGCAGCTTCTCGAATCAGCCC. This translates into CASSFSNQP. In full, the CDR3 reads CASSFSNQPQHF.

In regard to this clone: Sequencing ends 3 residues short of the CDR3 end; the germline J gene provides the rest. The rearrangement joins TRBV19 to TRBJ1-4; TRBD1 agrees at 10 bases. The CDR3 consists of 17 residues. Germline CDR1 reads LNHDA; CDR2 reads SQIVND (reference sequence). V gave up 5 bases and J gave up 2 bases; unmatched junction bases: 8. CDR3 DNA (partial): TGTGCCAGTAGTGCCCGGACAGGGGGTTGGACTAATGAAAAA. It encodes CASSARTGGWTNEK. The CDR3, in full, reads CASSARTGGWTNEKLFF.

Points on this clone: The read ends 3 residues early relative to the CDR3; the germline J gene fills the gap. The chain couples TRBV18 to TRBJ1-3; D may be TRBD1 (6 bases). From germline, CDR1 is KGHSH and CDR2 LQKENI. Deletions cut 1 base from V and 2 bases from J, with 15 bases between. The CDR3 spans 17 residues. CDR3 DNA, as far as it was read: TGTGCCAGCTCACCACGCAAACAGGGAGGTCCTGGAAACACC. Its protein product is CASSPRKQGGPGNT. The CDR3 as a whole reads CASSPRKQGGPGNTIYF.

As regards this clone: The read terminates 3 residues ahead of where the CDR3 ends, so the germline J gene completes it. The chain carries TRBV19 and TRBJ1-4, with a weak D call TRBD1 (6 bases). The V gene's germline CDR1 is LNHDA and CDR2 SQIVND (reference sequence). With 5 bases removed from V and 3 bases from J, the gap between germline ends came to 13 bases. The CDR3 runs to 15 residues. The CDR3 bases that were read are TGTGCCAGTAGTTTCGCAGGGGACGCTAATGAAAAA. It codes for CASSFAGDANEK. The full-length CDR3 reads as CASSFAGDANEKLFF. Full variable domain (missing parts from reference TRBV19 and TRBJ1-4): DGGITQSPKYLFRKEGQNVTLSCEQNLNHDAMYWYRQDPGQGLRLIYYSQIVNDFQKGDIAEGYSVSREKKESFPLTVTSAQKNPTAFYLCASSFAGDANEKLFFGSGTQLSVL.

Comment on this clone: The missing CDR3 end, 3 residues past where the read stops, is filled in from the germline J gene. V is TRBV2 and J is TRBJ2-1; TRBD1 is a possible D gene (6 bases). Trimming removed 3 bases from V and 0 bases from J, with 12 bases in between. The germline gives CDR1 SNHLY, CDR2 FYNNEI. The length of the CDR3 is 16 residues. The CDR3 DNA, read in part, is TGTGCCAGCAGTGAGCCCGTAGGGGGCTCCTACAATGAG. Protein: CASSEPVGGSYNE. The full-length CDR3 reads as CASSEPVGGSYNEQFF.

With regard to this clone: The DNA ends 3 residues before the CDR3 does, and the rest of the CDR3 is filled in from the germline J gene. The chain carries TRBV2 and TRBJ1-4; possible D gene TRBD1, 5 bases. The CDR3 consists of 15 residues. V gave up 5 bases and J gave up 4 bases, with 14 bases separating them. Germline CDR1 SNHLY, CDR2 FYNNEI. Incomplete CDR3 DNA: TGTGCCAGCAGTTTTAGGGGTCGCGGTAATGAAAAA. Translation: CASSFRGRGNEK. The entire CDR3 reads CASSFRGRGNEKLFF.

Of note for this clone: The read gets to within 3 residues of the CDR3 end, and the germline J gene fills in the rest. The chain carries TRBV29-1 and TRBJ1-1, with D possibly TRBD1 on 5 matching bases. V was shortened by 7 bases and J by 2 bases, with 11 bases between the two germline ends. Germline CDR1 and CDR2: SQVTM and ANQGSEA. The CDR3 consists of 12 residues. CDR3 DNA (partial): TGCAGCGGTACTACAGGAAACACTGAA. It encodes CSGTTGNTE. The entire CDR3 protein is CSGTTGNTEAFF.

Partial CDR3 DNA: TGTGCCAGCAGCTTGCAGGGGGCGAGAGGAGGT. Protein sequence: CASSLQGARGG. In full, the CDR3 reads CASSLQGARGGQYF. The rearrangement links TRBV7-9 to TRBJ2-4; 8 positions agree with TRBD1. Sequencing ends 3 residues short of the CDR3 end; the germline J gene provides the rest. Germline lookup yields CDR1 SEHNR and CDR2 FQNEAQ (reference sequence). This CDR3 comprises 14 residues.

To note about this clone: Coverage ceases 3 residues before the CDR3 finishes, and the germline J gene fills in the end. The V call is TRBV20-1, the J call TRBJ1-2, with D possibly matching TRBD1 (6 bases). Per the germline V gene, CDR1 is DFQATT and CDR2 is SNEGSKA (reference sequence). This CDR3 is built from 13 residues. Trimming stripped 6 bases from V and 0 bases from J, with 11 bases between. CDR3 DNA (partial): TGCAGTGCCCGGGACATGGCTAACTATGGC. Translated, it gives CSARDMANYG. The full CDR3 is CSARDMANYGYTF.

Regarding this clone: The read halts 3 residues ahead of the CDR3 end, with the missing end drawn from the germline J gene. This rearrangement joins TRBV12-3 or TRBV12-4 to TRBJ1-3, with 9 bases fitting TRBD1. V dropped 6 bases and J dropped 3; count of bases not matched to a gene: 9. This CDR3 spans 16 amino acids. CDR3 residues: CASSLTTGGGGNTIYF. The sequenced CDR3 bases are TGTGCCAGCAGCTTGACCACAGGGGGCGGTGGAAACACC.

Comments on this clone: The read terminates 3 residues ahead of where the CDR3 ends, so the germline J gene completes it. This chain connects TRBV18 to TRBJ2-2, with unresolved D. The CDR3 is 15 amino acids. In germline, CDR1 is KGHSH, CDR2 LQKENI. The V gene lost 3 bases and the J gene lost 0 bases, with 8 bases spanning the gap. The DNA read from the CDR3 is TGTGCCAGCTCACCCGCGATTTCGAACACCGGGGAG. It codes for CASSPAISNTGE. The whole CDR3 sequence reads CASSPAISNTGELFF.